This T cell receptor beta chain emerged from a study of PD-L1 blockade in urothelial cancer. The protocol was immunoSEQ multiplex PCR, while the TCRdb copy is restricted to in-frame clones and leaves out a portion. Of tens of thousands of clones listed, about 90% are singletons. The CDR3 extends over 13 amino acids. The germline CDR1 and CDR2 sequences are MNHNS and SASEGT. Described time point: peripheral blood 6 weeks after treatment start. Worth noting for this clone: A junction boundary mismatches the germline segment, possibly from a read error.

This specimen consisted of PBMCs, obtained around atezolizumab (anti-PD-L1) treatment. This sequence originates from a man aged 65 to 79 with urothelial cancer. The J gene is TRBJ2-7, the V gene TRBV6-1; D is possibly TRBD1 (5 bases). CDR3 sequence: CASREGASNEQYF. The CDR3 bases are TGTGCCAGCAGGGAAGGGGCCTCTAACGAGCAGTACTTC.